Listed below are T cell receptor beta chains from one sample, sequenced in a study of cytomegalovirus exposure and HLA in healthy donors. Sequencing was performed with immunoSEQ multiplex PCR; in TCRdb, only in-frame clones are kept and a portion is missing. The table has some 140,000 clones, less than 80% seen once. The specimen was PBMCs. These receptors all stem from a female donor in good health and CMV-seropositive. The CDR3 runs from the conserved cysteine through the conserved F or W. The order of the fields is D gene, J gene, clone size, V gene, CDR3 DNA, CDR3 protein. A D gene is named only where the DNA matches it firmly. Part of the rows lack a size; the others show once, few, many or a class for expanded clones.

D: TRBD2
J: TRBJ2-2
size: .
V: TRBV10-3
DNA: TGTGCCATCAGGGAGACTAGCGGACCTCGGGGGGAGCTGTTTTTT
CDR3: CAIRETSGPRGELFF

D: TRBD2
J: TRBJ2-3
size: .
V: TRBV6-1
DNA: TGTGCCAGCAGTAGGAGGACTAGCGGCACAGATACGCAGTATTTT
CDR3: CASSRRTSGTDTQYF

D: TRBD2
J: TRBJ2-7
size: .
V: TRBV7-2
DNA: TGTGCCAGCAGCTTAGGGGCGGGAGGCCCCTGGGAGCAGTACTTC
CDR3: CASSLGAGGPWEQYF

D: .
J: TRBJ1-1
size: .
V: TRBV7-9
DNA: TGTGCCAGCAGCTCGGGGCAGGGGTCGGCTTTCTTT
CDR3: CASSSGQGSAFF

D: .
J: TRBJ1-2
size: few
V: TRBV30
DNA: TGTGCCTGGAATCTGGGGGCCCTTCGCCATGGCTACACCTTC
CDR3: CAWNLGALRHGYTF

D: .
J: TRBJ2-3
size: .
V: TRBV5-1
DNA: TGCGCCAGCAGCTTGACAGAAAGCACAGATACGCAGTATTTT
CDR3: CASSLTESTDTQYF

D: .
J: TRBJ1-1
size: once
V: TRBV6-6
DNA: TGTGCCAGCAGTTACGAGGTGAGCACTGAAGCTTTCTTT
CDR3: CASSYEVSTEAFF

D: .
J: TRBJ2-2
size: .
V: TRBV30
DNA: TGTGCCTGGGACTGGGGGGCGAACACCGGGGAGCTGTTTTTT
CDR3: CAWDWGANTGELFF

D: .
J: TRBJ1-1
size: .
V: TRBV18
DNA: TGTGCCAGCTCACCGGTAAGGGGAGGCACTGAAGCTTTCTTT
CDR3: CASSPVRGGTEAFF

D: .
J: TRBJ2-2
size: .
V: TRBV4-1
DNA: TGCGCCAGCAGCCAAGAAAACAGGGCTACCGGGGAGCTGTTTTTT
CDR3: CASSQENRATGELFF

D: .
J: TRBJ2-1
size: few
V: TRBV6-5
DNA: TGTGCCAGCAGTTACGGACTCGGGTATGAGCAGTTCTTC
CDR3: CASSYGLGYEQFF

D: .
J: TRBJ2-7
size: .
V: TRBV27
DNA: TGTGCCAGCAGTTTGCGAGGCGAGTACGAGCAGTACTTC
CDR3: CASSLRGEYEQYF

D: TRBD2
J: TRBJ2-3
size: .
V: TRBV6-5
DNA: TGTGCCAGCAGCCCGGGACTAGCTGCAGATACGCAGTATTTT
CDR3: CASSPGLAADTQYF

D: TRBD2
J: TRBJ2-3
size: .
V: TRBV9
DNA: TGTGCCAGCAGCAACCCTAGAGGGAGGACTAGCGGGGGCCGCACAGATACGCAGTATTTT
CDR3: CASSNPRGRTSGGRTDTQYF

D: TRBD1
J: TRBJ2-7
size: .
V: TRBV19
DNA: TGTGCCAGTAGTATAAGGGGACAGCAAGACTACGAGCAGTACTTC
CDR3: CASSIRGQQDYEQYF

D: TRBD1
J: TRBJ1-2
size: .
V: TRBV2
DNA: TGTGCCAGCAGTCGACAGGGTGGTAACTATGGCTACACCTTC
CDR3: CASSRQGGNYGYTF

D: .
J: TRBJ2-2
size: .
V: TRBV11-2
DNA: TGTGCCAGCAGCTTAGTGCGGAACACCGGGGAGCTGTTTTTT
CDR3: CASSLVRNTGELFF

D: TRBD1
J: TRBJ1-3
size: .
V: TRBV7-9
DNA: TGTGCCAGCAGCCTTGACAGGGAAGGAGGAAACACCATATATTTT
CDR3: CASSLDREGGNTIYF

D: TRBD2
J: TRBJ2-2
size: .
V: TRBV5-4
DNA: TGTGCCAGCAGCTCCGGCGGGAGCCCCGCCGGGGAGCTGTTTTTT
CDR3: CASSSGGSPAGELFF

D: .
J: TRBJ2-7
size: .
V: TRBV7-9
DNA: TGTGCCAGCAGCTCGGCGGGGCGCTACGAGCAGTACTTC
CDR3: CASSSAGRYEQYF

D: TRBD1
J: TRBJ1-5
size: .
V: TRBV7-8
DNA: TGTGCCAGCAGCCCGGGACAGGTAAATCAGCCCCAGCATTTT
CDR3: CASSPGQVNQPQHF

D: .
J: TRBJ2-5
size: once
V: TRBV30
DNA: TGTGCCTGGACAGGTCTGGACCAAGAGACCCAGTACTTC
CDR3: CAWTGLDQETQYF

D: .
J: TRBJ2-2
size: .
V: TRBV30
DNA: TGTGCCTGGAGTGGGGTGCAGGGAGGTTGGCTTACGAACACCGGGGAGCTGTTTTTT
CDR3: CAWSGVQGGWLTNTGELFF

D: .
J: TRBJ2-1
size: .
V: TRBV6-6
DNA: TGTGCCAGCAGTACCGTACAGGGGCCGGGGGAGTTCTTC
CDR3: CASSTVQGPGEFF

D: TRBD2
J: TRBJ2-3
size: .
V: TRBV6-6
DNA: TGTGCCAGCAGGACTAGCGGGAGTTCACATACGCAGTATTTT
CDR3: CASRTSGSSHTQYF

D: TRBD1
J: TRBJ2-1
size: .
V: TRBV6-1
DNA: TGTGCCAGCAGTGAATGGGGACAGGACTCCTACAATGAGCAGTTCTTC
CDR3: CASSEWGQDSYNEQFF

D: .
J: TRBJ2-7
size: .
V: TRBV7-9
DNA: TGTGCCAGCAGCACACAGGGAACCTCCTCCTACGAGCAGTACTTC
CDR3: CASSTQGTSSYEQYF

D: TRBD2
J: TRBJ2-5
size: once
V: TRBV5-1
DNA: TGCGCCAGCACTCTAGGAAGGGGCGGGAGGGCCACGGAGACCCAGTACTTC
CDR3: CASTLGRGGRATETQYF

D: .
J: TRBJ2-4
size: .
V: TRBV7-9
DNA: TGTGCCAGCAGCTTTGGGACTTCGGACATTCAGTACTTC
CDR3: CASSFGTSDIQYF

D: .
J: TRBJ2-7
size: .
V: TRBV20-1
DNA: TGCAGTGCAAGGACTACCTACGAGCAGTACTTC
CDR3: CSARTTYEQYF

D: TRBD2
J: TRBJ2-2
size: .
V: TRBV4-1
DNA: TGCGCCAGCAGCCTGACGAGCGGGGGGTTGACCGGGGAGCTGTTTTTT
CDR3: CASSLTSGGLTGELFF

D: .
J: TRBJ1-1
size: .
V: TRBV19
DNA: TGTGCCAGTAGTATCTCGCAGGGTGGCACTGAAGCTTTCTTT
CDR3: CASSISQGGTEAFF

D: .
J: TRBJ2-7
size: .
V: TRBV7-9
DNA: TGTGCCAGCAGTCGTCCCACAGGGTTCACCACCTACGAGCAGTACTTC
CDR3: CASSRPTGFTTYEQYF

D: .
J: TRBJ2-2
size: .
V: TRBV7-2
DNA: TGTGCCAGCAGCTTAAGGACAGTTAACACCGGGGAGCTGTTTTTT
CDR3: CASSLRTVNTGELFF

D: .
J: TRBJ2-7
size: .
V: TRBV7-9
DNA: TGTGCCAGCAGCTTATTTCCACAGGATGGCTACGAGCAGTACTTC
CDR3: CASSLFPQDGYEQYF

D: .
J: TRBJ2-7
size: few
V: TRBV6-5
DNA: TGTGCCAGCAGTTCCCCTGGGAGGACCTACGAGCAGTACTTC
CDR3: CASSSPGRTYEQYF

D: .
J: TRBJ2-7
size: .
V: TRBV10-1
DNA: TGCGCCAGCAGTGATCCGGGAACCTACGAGCAGTACTTC
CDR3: CASSDPGTYEQYF

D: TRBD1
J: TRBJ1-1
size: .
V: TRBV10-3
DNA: TGTGCCATCAGTGAGAGTACAGGGGGTACTGAAGCTTTCTTT
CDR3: CAISESTGGTEAFF

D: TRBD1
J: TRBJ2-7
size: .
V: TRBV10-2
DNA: TGCGCCAGCAGTCCTCAGCGACAGGGTTTCGAGCAGTACTTC
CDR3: CASSPQRQGFEQYF